The T cell receptor beta chain described here comes from a study of metastatic and nonmetastatic thyroid tumors (dated by TCRdb to 2020 to 2022). About the full investigation: Repertoires from peripheral blood and from tumor or nodule tissue samples of malignant and benign thyroid patients were compared.

This clone is medium-sized (0.01 to 0.1%) in its sample. Its antigen remains unidentified. No quality values exist for individual bases; no much larger clone is one base distant. V loses 1 base of germline sequence and J loses 4 bases, and the interval between the two ends is 19 bases. CDR1 LNHNV and CDR2 YYDKDF were looked up in the germline V gene (reference sequence). Taken from cysteine to phenylalanine, the CDR3 has 17 residues. This entry keeps only the CDR3 DNA: 51 bases, framed from base 1. Library prep was done by PCR. This sample was sequenced with an Illumina HiSeq 4000. High-throughput sequencing was used to profile the TCR beta-chain CDR3 region of each patient. The authors' analysis ran thus. The researchers built a classifier to tell apart papillary thyroid cancer patients with distant metastasis, based on CDR3 differences among clinicopathological groups. To measure repertoire diversity the researchers used the Shannon index, while the Morisita-Horn index served to gauge how similar the tumor and blood repertoires were. TCRdb trimmed public reads at Q25 via fastp, called clones via MiXCR and kept in-frame beta chains. The V and J calls reflect TCRdb's pipeline rather than the authors' work. The sample table records more than 15,000 clones; approximately 25% of these occur just once. Jointly, the top ten make up roughly 13% of the sample.

Results and caveats for the whole study, not just this receptor: In both blood and tumor samples, TCR beta diversity was reported to be significantly higher in malignant tumors than in benign nodules.

No treatment had been received by any patient before thyroid surgery. Using T-cell receptor beta sequencing, the researchers looked back retrospectively at clinical samples from patients, gathered between about 2012 and 2018. Material: adjacent normal tissue. The rearrangement combines TRBV15 with TRBJ1-2; tentative D gene TRBD1, with 6 bases matching. The sequence was collected from a female donor with papillary thyroid cancer or a benign thyroid nodule (not recorded which). Some clones in this sample may be carry-over from other donors' samples. The nucleotides read TGTGCCACCAGCAGAGCTGGGACAACCCTGGGTGGCTATGGCTACACCTTC. Its translation reads: CATSRAGTTLGGYGYTF.